The rows below give T cell receptor beta chains drawn from one sample of a study of identical twins. Each CDR3 protein gets one entry after TCRdb re-called the 5' RACE reads with MiXCR. The sample includes 250,000 or so distinct CDR3 sequences, approximately 8.3% of them seen just once. These data also featured in a second study, about yellow fever vaccine responses in identical twins.

Input material: CD8+ T cells sorted from blood. These receptors were taken from a woman between 18 and 29 years old in good health. Both conserved end residues are trimmed from each CDR3.

j_gene,v_gene,CDR3aa
TRBJ2-7,TRBV20-1,SATGTRTYEQY
TRBJ2-2,TRBV20-1,SARGSGGLNTGELF
TRBJ2-1,TRBV10-3,AISESTGTLNEQF
TRBJ2-1,TRBV4-1,ASSQEEGVWNEQF
TRBJ2-3,TRBV7-9,ASSHIPKGSSTDTQY
TRBJ2-5,TRBV4-3,ASSQDRTILETQY
TRBJ2-3,TRBV4-2,ASSPGLAEYTQY
TRBJ2-1,TRBV7-9,ASSSPRDRGNNEQF
TRBJ2-1,TRBV5-1,ASSLDIAGVDYNEQF
TRBJ2-7,TRBV4-2,ASSQDDRGVKSYEQY
TRBJ2-7,TRBV5-5,ASSQSSGLVYEQY
TRBJ2-1,TRBV14,ASSRGINEQF
TRBJ2-7,TRBV7-9,ASSFLRGGDEQY
TRBJ2-2,TRBV24-1,ATSDPDTGELF
TRBJ2-7,TRBV7-9,ASSLAHTVYYEQY
TRBJ2-3,TRBV7-9,ASSLYAGGTDTQY
TRBJ2-1,TRBV7-3,ASSLTVGTLINEQF
TRBJ2-2,TRBV29-1,SVGVPGKNTGELF
TRBJ2-7,TRBV6-1,ASSPNPQVHEQY
TRBJ2-1,TRBV4-3,ASSHKESDEQF
TRBJ2-7,TRBV7-2,ASSLGCTLCEQY
TRBJ2-1,TRBV29-1,SVFLGYEQF
TRBJ2-2,TRBV12-3/TRBV12-4,ASSPTLTGELF
TRBJ2-1,TRBV15,ATSGGAEGSSYNEQF
TRBJ2-7,TRBV29-1,SVEKQGLGEQY
TRBJ1-6,TRBV11-1,ASSWFARDVEYNSPLH
TRBJ2-7,TRBV7-9,ASSFLDTYEQY
TRBJ1-4,TRBV12-3/TRBV12-4,ASGQGPTNEKLF
TRBJ2-5,TRBV23-1,ASSQDREETQY
TRBJ2-7,TRBV7-6,ASSHMSSYEQY
TRBJ2-2,TRBV4-3,ASSQDGLVNTGELF